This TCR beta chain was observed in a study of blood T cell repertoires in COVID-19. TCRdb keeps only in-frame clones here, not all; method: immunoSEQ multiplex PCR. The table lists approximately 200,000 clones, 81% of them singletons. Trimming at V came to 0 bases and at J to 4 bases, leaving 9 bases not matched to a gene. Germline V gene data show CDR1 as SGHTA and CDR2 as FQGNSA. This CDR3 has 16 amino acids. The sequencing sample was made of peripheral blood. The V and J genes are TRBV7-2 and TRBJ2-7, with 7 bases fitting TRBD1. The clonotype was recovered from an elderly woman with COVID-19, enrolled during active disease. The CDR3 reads CASSLASGTASYEQYF. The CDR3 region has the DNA TGTGCCAGCAGCTTAGCCTCCGGGACAGCGAGTTACGAGCAGTACTTC.